This T cell receptor beta chain originates from a study of siplizumab effects on memory and regulatory T cells. With 6 bases removed from V and 8 bases from J, the gap between germline ends came to 22 bases. CDR3 length: 15 residues. Germline V lookup: CDR1 MNHNY, CDR2 SVGAGI (reference sequence). Roughly 90,000 TCR templates per sample were sequenced. Using immunoSEQ multiplex PCR, the repertoire was profiled, and TCRdb retains in-frame clones only, with some absent. The sample yields approximately 100,000 clones, 93% seen once. About this clone: Its antigen is as yet unknown.

Study results and limitations: The study found that mappable alloreactive CD4+ clones averaged around 69% Treg-derived with siplizumab and around 25% in controls. Among alloreactive clones, only a minor fraction mapped to unstimulated subsets. Naive T cell populations appeared to exhibit greater diversity than memory cells and appeared to be major alloresponse contributors.

The genes are TRBV6-6 and TRBJ1-2; a possible D gene is TRBD1 (6 bases). This TCR derives from a human donor in good health. The sample consisted of non-Treg CD4+ T cells sorted from blood. CDR3 in amino acids: CASSEFTRGALGYTF. The CDR3 coding sequence is TGTGCCAGCAGCGAATTTACACGGGGGGCCTTAGGCTACACCTTC.